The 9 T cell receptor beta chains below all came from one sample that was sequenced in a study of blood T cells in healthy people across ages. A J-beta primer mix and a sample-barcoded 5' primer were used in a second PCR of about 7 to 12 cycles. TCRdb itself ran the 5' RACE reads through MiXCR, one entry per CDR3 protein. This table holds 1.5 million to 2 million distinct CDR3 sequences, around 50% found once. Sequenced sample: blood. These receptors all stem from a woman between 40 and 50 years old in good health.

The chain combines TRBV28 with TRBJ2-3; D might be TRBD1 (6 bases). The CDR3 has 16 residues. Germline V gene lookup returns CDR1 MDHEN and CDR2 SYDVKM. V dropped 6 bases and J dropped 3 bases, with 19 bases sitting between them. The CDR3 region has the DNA TGTGCCAGCAGCTCCCCAGGGGTAAGAAGGACAGATACGCAGTATTTT. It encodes CASSSPGVRRTDTQYF.

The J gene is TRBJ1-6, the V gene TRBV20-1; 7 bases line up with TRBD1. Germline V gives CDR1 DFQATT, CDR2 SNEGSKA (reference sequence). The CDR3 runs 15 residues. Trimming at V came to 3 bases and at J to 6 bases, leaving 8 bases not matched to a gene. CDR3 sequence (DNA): TGCAGTGCTAGCCCGGGACAGACCTCTAATTCACCCCTCCACTTT. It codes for CSASPGQTSNSPLHF.

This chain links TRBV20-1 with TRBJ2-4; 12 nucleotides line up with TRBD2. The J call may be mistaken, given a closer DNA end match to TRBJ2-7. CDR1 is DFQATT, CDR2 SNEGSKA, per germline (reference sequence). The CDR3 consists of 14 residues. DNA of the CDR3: TGCAGTGCTAGCCTAGCGGGAGGGCCCCTCGAGCAGTACTTC. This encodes CSASLAGGPLEQYF.

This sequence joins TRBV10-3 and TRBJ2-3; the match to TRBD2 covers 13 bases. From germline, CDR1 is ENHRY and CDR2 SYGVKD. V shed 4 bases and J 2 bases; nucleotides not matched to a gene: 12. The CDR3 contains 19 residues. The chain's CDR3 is CAISGSQLAGGQATDTQYF. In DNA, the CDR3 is TGTGCCATCAGTGGGTCCCAACTAGCGGGGGGGCAGGCCACAGATACGCAGTATTTT.

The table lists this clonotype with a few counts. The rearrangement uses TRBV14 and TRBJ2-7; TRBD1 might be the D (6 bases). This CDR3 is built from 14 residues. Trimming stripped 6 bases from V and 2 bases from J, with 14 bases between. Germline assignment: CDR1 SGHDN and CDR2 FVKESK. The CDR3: CASREAGTPYEQYF. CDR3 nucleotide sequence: TGTGCCAGCAGGGAAGCCGGGACACCCTACGAGCAGTACTTC.

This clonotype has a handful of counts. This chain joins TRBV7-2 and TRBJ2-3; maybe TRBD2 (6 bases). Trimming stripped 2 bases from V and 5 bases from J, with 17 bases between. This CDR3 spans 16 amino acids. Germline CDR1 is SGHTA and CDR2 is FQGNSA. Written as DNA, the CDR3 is TGTGCCAGCAGCTTATATGACTGGGCGGGGATAGATACGCAGTATTTT. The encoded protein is CASSLYDWAGIDTQYF.

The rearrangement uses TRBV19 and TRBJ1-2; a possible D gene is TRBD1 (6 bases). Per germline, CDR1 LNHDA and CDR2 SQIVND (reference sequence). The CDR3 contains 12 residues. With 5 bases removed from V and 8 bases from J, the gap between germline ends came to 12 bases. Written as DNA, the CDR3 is TGTGCCAGTAGTCGCACAGGGTTCGGCTACACCTTC. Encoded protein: CASSRTGFGYTF.

CDR3 loop: CASTLQGTHEQYF. DNA for the CDR3: TGTGCCAGCACCCTTCAAGGGACCCACGAGCAGTACTTC. J is TRBJ2-7 and V is TRBV7-8; D is possibly TRBD1 or TRBD2 (5 bases each). V lost 7 bases and J lost 5, with 15 bases in between. CDR1 and CDR2 (germline): SGHVS, FQNEAQ. The CDR3 is 13 residues long.

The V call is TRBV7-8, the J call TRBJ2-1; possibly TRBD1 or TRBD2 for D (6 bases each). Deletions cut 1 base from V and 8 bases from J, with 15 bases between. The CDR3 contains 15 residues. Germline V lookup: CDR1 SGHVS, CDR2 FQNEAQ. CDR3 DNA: TGTGCCAGCAGCTTAGGACTAGGGGGGTTCGATGAGCAGTTCTTC. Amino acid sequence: CASSLGLGGFDEQFF.